The 27 T cell receptor beta chains listed next were all sequenced from one sample in a study of response to subunit inactivated influenza vaccine. Each CDR3 protein gets one entry after TCRdb re-called the RT-PCR reads with MiXCR. The data contain more than 600,000 distinct CDR3 sequences, under 20% of them singletons. The sequenced sample was PBMCs from blood, obtained roughly 5 days after vaccination. The receptors shown here come from a man between 45 and 60 years old who received an inactivated influenza vaccine.

The V and J genes are TRBV9 and TRBJ2-2; TRBD2 matches 10 bases. CDR1 and CDR2 (germline): SGDLS, YYNGEE. Trimming at V came to 2 bases and at J to 3 bases, leaving 1 base not matched to a gene. CDR3 length equals 15 residues. The CDR3, as DNA: TGTGCCAGCAGCGTCAGCGGGGGGGACACCGGGGAGCTGTTTTTT. As protein: CASSVSGGDTGELFF.

As regards this clonotype: Relative to the germline gene, one junction end is altered; a read error may explain this. CDR3 residues: CASCQDRSGGGQFF. CDR3 nucleotides: TGCGCCAGCTGCCAAGATCGGTCCGGGGGGGGGCAGTTCTTC. The rearrangement uses TRBV4-1 and TRBJ2-1, with 8 bases that match TRBD2. Germline CDR1 is MGHRA and CDR2 is YSYEKL. The CDR3 has 14 residues.

As DNA, the CDR3 is TGCGCCACTGAACAGGGGGATAATTCACCCCTCCACTTT. Amino acids: CATEQGDNSPLHF. The chain couples TRBV10-2 to TRBJ1-6; TRBD1 matches 8 bases. CDR1 is WSHSY, CDR2 SAAADI, per germline. This CDR3 spans 13 amino acids. After removal of 10 bases from V and 5 bases from J, the junction contained 4 bases not matched to a gene.

The V and J genes are TRBV20-1 and TRBJ2-7; 12 nucleotides align to TRBD2. In germline, CDR1 is DFQATT, CDR2 SNEGSKA (reference sequence). Trimming cost V 6 bases and J 5 bases; bases outside gene matches: 5. The CDR3 runs 13 residues. The CDR3 here is CSAKRTSGDEQYF. The CDR3 coding sequence is TGCAGTGCAAAACGGACTAGCGGGGACGAGCAGTACTTC.

The genes are TRBV29-1 and TRBJ1-2, with 8 bases matching TRBD1. The trim removed 6 bases at V and 4 bases at J, leaving 7 bases unmatched. This CDR3 spans 13 amino acids. From germline, CDR1 is SQVTM and CDR2 ANQGSEA. The CDR3 loop reads CSVQGAPGYGYTF. In DNA, the CDR3 is TGCAGCGTCCAGGGGGCGCCCGGCTATGGCTACACCTTC.

This clonotype was detected a few times. The rearrangement links TRBV11-2 to TRBJ2-2; D possibly corresponds to TRBD1 (5 bases). The CDR3 length is 18 residues. Germline V gene sequence: CDR1 SGHAT, CDR2 FQNNGV. With 2 bases removed from V and 3 bases from J, the gap between germline ends came to 19 bases. The CDR3 sequence: CASSLNLREGVYTGELFF. The DNA for the CDR3 is TGTGCCAGCAGCTTAAACCTCCGTGAAGGGGTGTACACCGGGGAGCTGTTTTTT.

CDR3 nucleotides: TGTGCCACCAGCAACCGGGACCGAAGCACAGATACGCAGTATTTT. Amino acids: CATSNRDRSTDTQYF. The V and J genes are TRBV15 and TRBJ2-3; either TRBD1 or TRBD2 may fit D (5 bases each). This CDR3 spans 15 amino acids. Trimming took off 4 bases at V and 0 bases at J, with 11 bases between the two ends. The germline gives CDR1 LNHNV, CDR2 YYDKDF (reference sequence).

This clonotype was recorded at least ten times. The V call is TRBV29-1, the J call TRBJ1-2; 9 bases map to TRBD1. In germline, CDR1 is SQVTM, CDR2 ANQGSEA. CDR3 length: 11 amino acids. With 6 bases clipped from V and 7 bases from J, the junction kept 3 bases outside the gene matches. CDR3 region: CSVPGQGGYTF. The CDR3 region has the DNA TGCAGCGTACCGGGACAGGGTGGCTACACCTTC. Full variable domain (missing parts from reference TRBV29-1 and TRBJ1-2): SAVISQKPSRDICQRGTSLTIQCQVDSQVTMMFWYRQQPGQSLTLIATANQGSEATYESGFVIDKFPISRPNLTFSTLTVSNMSPEDSSIYLCSVPGQGGYTFGSGTRLTVV.

This clonotype was observed at least ten times. This rearrangement joins TRBV6-5 to TRBJ1-6; D remains unclear. V was cut by 0 bases and J by 13 bases, with 10 bases left in between. This CDR3 is built from 13 residues. Per germline, CDR1 MNHEY and CDR2 SVGAGI. CDR3 nucleotide sequence: TGTGCCAGCAGTTACTCGAGTCCGGACCCCCTCCACTTT. Its protein product is CASSYSSPDPLHF.

This clonotype was counted a few times. The chain is built from TRBV20-1 and TRBJ1-2; 7 bases line up with TRBD1. This CDR3 region has 13 residues. In germline, CDR1 is DFQATT, CDR2 SNEGSKA (reference sequence). Unmatched junction bases numbered 11, after V lost 5 bases and J lost 8 bases. CDR3 nucleotides: TGCAGTGCTCGACAGGGTATTTTGAAAGGCTACACCTTC. This translates into CSARQGILKGYTF.

This sequence joins TRBV12-3 or TRBV12-4 and TRBJ1-1, with D unclear. The CDR3 loop spans 13 amino acids. Trimming removed 3 bases from V and 6 bases from J, with 11 bases in between. As DNA, the CDR3 is TGTGCCAGCAGTTTGTGGGGATCCCCTGAAGCTTTCTTT. Amino acid sequence: CASSLWGSPEAFF.

The chain has TRBV9 and TRBJ1-4; D perhaps matches TRBD1 (6 bases). The germline gives CDR1 SGDLS, CDR2 YYNGEE. Trimming removed 3 bases from V and 0 bases from J, with 9 bases in between. The CDR3 extends over 15 amino acids. The CDR3 region has the DNA TGTGCCAGCAGCGCGGGACACTCAACTAATGAAAAACTGTTTTTT. Translation: CASSAGHSTNEKLFF.

This clonotype was counted only a few times. The J gene is TRBJ1-4, the V gene TRBV4-1; no definite D call. CDR3 length: 16 amino acids. Trimming removed 0 bases from V and 0 bases from J, with 8 bases in between. CDR1 is MGHRA and CDR2 is YSYEKL in the germline V gene. Written as DNA, the CDR3 is TGCGCCAGCAGCCAAGAGGAAAGCGCAACTAATGAAAAACTGTTTTTT. This codes for CASSQEESATNEKLFF.

This clonotype was recorded a few times. The chain joins TRBV20-1 to TRBJ1-3, with 9 bases that match TRBD1. Germline CDR1 DFQATT, CDR2 SNEGSKA (reference sequence). The CDR3 runs to 14 residues. Trimming at V came to 6 bases and at J to 0 bases, leaving 3 bases not matched to a gene. CDR3 DNA sequence: TGCAGTGCCGGACAGGGGAACTCTGGAAACACCATATATTTT. Its translation: CSAGQGNSGNTIYF.

This clonotype appeared a few times. J is TRBJ2-3 and V is TRBV29-1; possible D gene TRBD2, 6 bases. This CDR3 contains 14 residues. The germline CDR1 and CDR2 sequences are SQVTM and ANQGSEA. Deletions cut 4 bases from V and 6 bases from J, with 17 bases between. The CDR3 coding sequence is TGCAGCGTTGTGCCTCAACGGGAGAGTGATACGCAGTATTTT. Amino acid sequence: CSVVPQRESDTQYF.

This clonotype showed up just a few times. The V gene is TRBV20-1, the J gene TRBJ2-5; 7 bases are a match to TRBD2. After removal of 7 bases from V and 4 bases from J, the junction contained 6 bases not matched to a gene. From germline, CDR1 is DFQATT and CDR2 SNEGSKA (reference sequence). This CDR3 comprises 12 residues. The CDR3 loop is CSVTGRSETQYF. CDR3 sequence (DNA): TGCAGTGTAACCGGGAGGTCAGAGACCCAGTACTTC.

This clonotype was observed at least ten times. The genes are TRBV5-1 and TRBJ2-1; D gene ambiguous. Trimming shortened V by 2 bases and J by 1 base, and 13 bases separated the two germline ends. Germline lookup yields CDR1 SGHRS and CDR2 YFSETQ. The CDR3 spans 16 residues. The CDR3 is CASSLHPTGSYNEQFF. CDR3 nucleotides: TGCGCCAGCAGCTTACATCCGACCGGGTCCTACAATGAGCAGTTCTTC.

The chain uses TRBV11-2 and TRBJ2-1; D perhaps matches TRBD2 (6 bases). V was shortened by 0 bases and J by 2 bases, with 20 bases between the two germline ends. Germline CDR1 is SGHAT and CDR2 is FQNNGV. The CDR3 extends over 19 amino acids. The CDR3 loop is CASSLEGFGAGRTYNEQFF. CDR3 coding DNA: TGTGCCAGCAGCTTAGAAGGCTTTGGGGCGGGACGAACCTACAATGAGCAGTTCTTC.

The sample holds many counts of this clonotype. The chain recombines TRBV29-1 with TRBJ2-5, with 8 bases identical to TRBD1. V was pared by 7 bases and J by 4 bases, with 5 bases of the junction left unmatched. The CDR3 is 12 amino acids. CDR1 is SQVTM, CDR2 ANQGSEA, per germline. The CDR3, as DNA: TGCAGCGCCGGGACAGGACGAGAGACCCAGTACTTC. Translated: CSAGTGRETQYF. The complete variable domain, with remaining parts taken from reference TRBV29-1 and TRBJ2-5, reads SAVISQKPSRDICQRGTSLTIQCQVDSQVTMMFWYRQQPGQSLTLIATANQGSEATYESGFVIDKFPISRPNLTFSTLTVSNMSPEDSSIYLCSAGTGRETQYFGPGTRLLVL.

The chain employs TRBV6-2 or TRBV6-3 and TRBJ2-6, with 7 bases that match TRBD1. V was clipped by 4 bases and J by 1 base; unmatched bases: 13. This CDR3 region has 19 residues. The V gene's germline CDR1 is MNHEY and CDR2 SVGEGT. For the CDR3, the DNA is TGTGCCAGCAGTTCTTTACCGGGACAGCGAAATTCTGGGGCCAACGTCCTGACTTTC. Translating gives CASSSLPGQRNSGANVLTF.

The V and J genes are TRBV2 and TRBJ1-1; 10 bases match TRBD1. The CDR3 consists of 18 residues. The germline CDR1 and CDR2 sequences are SNHLY and FYNNEI. With V trimmed by 9 bases and J by 1 base, 17 bases remained unmatched. CDR3 DNA sequence: TGTGCCAGAAATCCCGGACAGGGGGTGATTTTCGGGAACACTGAAGCTTTCTTT. Its translation: CARNPGQGVIFGNTEAFF.

This clonotype was detected a few times. The chain recombines TRBV20-1 with TRBJ2-7; 7 bases align to TRBD2. V dropped 2 bases and J dropped 6; count of bases not matched to a gene: 4. CDR1 is DFQATT, CDR2 SNEGSKA, per germline (reference sequence). The CDR3 sequence is 12 residues long. The CDR3 coding sequence is TGCAGTGCTAGATACGGCGGGGGCGAGCAGTACTTC. It encodes CSARYGGGEQYF.

This clonotype was seen a handful of times. The V call is TRBV4-3, the J call TRBJ2-7; 12 bases align to TRBD2. Germline V CDR1 and CDR2: LGHNA, YSLEER. Trimming took 1 base from V and 0 from J; bases not matched to a gene: 7. The CDR3 has 18 residues. The CDR3 loop reads CASSQGASGGVTSYEQYF. As DNA, the CDR3 is TGCGCCAGCAGCCAAGGAGCTAGCGGGGGGGTTACCTCCTACGAGCAGTACTTC.

This clonotype has more than one count but fewer than ten. This chain joins TRBV18 and TRBJ1-5; 8 nucleotides agree with TRBD1. With V trimmed by 6 bases and J by 0 bases, 7 bases remained unmatched. There are 16 residues in the CDR3. Germline V lookup: CDR1 KGHSH, CDR2 LQKENI. In nucleotides, the CDR3 is TGTGCCAGCTCCCCGGGGACAGGCCCTAGCAATCAGCCCCAGCATTTT. Translated, it gives CASSPGTGPSNQPQHF.

This chain connects TRBV6-2 or TRBV6-3 to TRBJ2-2; 7 nucleotides match TRBD1. The germline V gene encodes CDR1 MNHEY and CDR2 SVGEGT. The CDR3 loop spans 15 amino acids. J gave up 6 bases and V 5 bases, and 9 bases lay outside the gene matches. This chain's CDR3 is CASSRQGPFAGELFF. CDR3 sequence (DNA): TGTGCCAGCAGTCGACAGGGTCCCTTTGCCGGGGAGCTGTTTTTT.

In its sample, this clonotype was seen many times. The chain recombines TRBV5-1 with TRBJ2-7, with TRBD1 matching over 9 bases. J was trimmed by 0 bases and V by 4 bases; bases with no gene match: 14. Germline CDR1 is SGHRS and CDR2 is YFSETQ. The CDR3 is made up of 18 amino acids. The CDR3 here is CASSLYPGQGAASYEQYF. The CDR3 DNA is TGCGCCAGCAGCCTATATCCGGGACAGGGAGCGGCCTCCTACGAGCAGTACTTC.

The chain combines TRBV29-1 with TRBJ1-1; D not resolved. Germline CDR1 is SQVTM and CDR2 is ANQGSEA. The ends were cut back, 7 bases at V and 6 bases at J, with 15 bases in the middle. The CDR3 has 12 amino acids. The DNA of the CDR3 is TGCAGCGGTACAGATCTTCTTCCTGAAGCTTTCTTT. Translation gives CSGTDLLPEAFF.